Following are 5 T cell receptor beta chains from one sample sequenced in a study of patients and donors after allogeneic stem cell transplantation. MiXCR, applied by TCRdb to the RT-PCR reads, yields one record per CDR3 protein. The data contain more than 850,000 distinct CDR3 sequences, 18% of them singletons. The material sequenced was blood, either unsorted or a sorted T cell fraction (not recorded which). These receptor sequences come from a human donor who was either an allogeneic HSCT recipient or a stem cell or donor lymphocyte infusion donor (not recorded which). It is not recorded whose cells these are; they may come from a transplant donor.

This clonotype was seen only a few times. The J gene is TRBJ2-3, the V gene TRBV24-1, with 8 bases fitting TRBD1. This CDR3 is built from 15 residues. Unmatched junction bases numbered 9, after V lost 5 bases and J lost 6 bases. Germline CDR1 KGHDR, CDR2 SFDVKD. CDR3 nucleotide sequence: TGTGCCACCAGTGGTTCCCATCGACAGGGGGATACGCAGTATTTT. Its protein product is CATSGSHRQGDTQYF.

This clonotype appeared many times. The chain joins TRBV12-3 or TRBV12-4 to TRBJ2-3; D perhaps matches TRBD1 (5 bases). V shed 3 bases and J shed 3 bases, with 13 bases lying between them. The CDR3 totals 15 residues. CDR3 in DNA: TGTGCCAGCAGTTTGCAGGGAAGGAGAACAGATACGCAGTATTTT. Translation: CASSLQGRRTDTQYF.

The chain has TRBV3-1 and TRBJ1-1; D is undetermined. This CDR3 has 11 residues. Trimming cost V 5 bases and J 6 bases, with 7 bases left between them. The germline V gene has CDR1 LGHDT and CDR2 YNNKEL (reference sequence). The CDR3 spells CASSWASEAFF. The CDR3 DNA reads TGTGCCAGCAGCTGGGCGTCTGAAGCTTTCTTT. Using reference TRBV3-1 and TRBJ1-1 for the parts outside the CDR3, the full variable domain is DTAVSQTPKYLVTQMGNDKSIKCEQNLGHDTMYWYKQDSKKFLKIMFSYNNKELIINETVPNRFSPKSPDKAHLNLHINSLELGDSAVYFCASSWASEAFFGQGTRLTVV.

The chain carries TRBV13 and TRBJ1-5, with a tentative D call TRBD1 (6 bases). Germline CDR1 and CDR2: PRHDT and FYEKMQ (reference sequence). With 2 bases removed from V and 3 bases from J, the gap between germline ends came to 11 bases. The CDR3 sequence is 15 residues long. The CDR3 DNA reads TGTGCCAGCAGCTTACGGGGGGCTCTCAATCAGCCCCAGCATTTT. Translating gives CASSLRGALNQPQHF.

V gene TRBV4-3 combines with J gene TRBJ1-2, with a weak D call TRBD1 (5 bases). The CDR3 runs to 15 residues. V dropped 0 bases and J dropped 8 bases, with 16 bases sitting between them. Looked up from germline, CDR1 is LGHNA and CDR2 is YSLEER. The CDR3 region has the DNA TGCGCCAGCAGCCAAGATCTGGGGGGATCGGGGGGCTACACCTTC. Amino acids: CASSQDLGGSGGYTF.